The 25 T cell receptor beta chains below all came from one sample that was sequenced in a study of identical twins. TCRdb recomputed calls from the 5' RACE reads with MiXCR, one row per CDR3 protein. The sample holds 400,000 to 500,000 distinct CDR3 sequences, less than 20% seen once. Sequencing used naive T cells sorted from blood. The receptor source for this set is a middle-aged man in good health.

This clonotype was found a few times. This sequence joins TRBV7-9 and TRBJ2-7; D is uncertain. Per the germline V gene, CDR1 is SEHNR and CDR2 is FQNEAQ (reference sequence). V shed 1 base and J shed 6 bases, with 10 bases lying between them. This CDR3 is 13 amino acids long. The chain's CDR3 is CASSLVGDREQYF. The CDR3, as DNA: TGTGCCAGCAGCTTAGTTGGAGACCGCGAGCAGTACTTC.

This clonotype appeared a few times. Written as DNA, the CDR3 is TGCGCCAGCAGCTTGAGAACGGCAGATACGCAGTATTTT. This encodes CASSLRTADTQYF. This sequence joins TRBV5-1 and TRBJ2-3; D gene uncertain. With 1 base removed from V and 4 bases from J, the gap between germline ends came to 7 bases. CDR1 and CDR2 from the germline V gene are SGHRS and YFSETQ. This CDR3 contains 13 residues.

This clonotype was detected only a few times. The chain is built from TRBV20-1 and TRBJ2-7, with D possibly being TRBD1 (6 bases). The V gene lost 0 bases and the J gene lost 3 bases, with 12 bases spanning the gap. The CDR3 loop spans 14 amino acids. Germline CDR1 DFQATT, CDR2 SNEGSKA (reference sequence). The CDR3 sequence: CSARDRQAFYEQYF. DNA of the CDR3: TGCAGTGCTAGAGATAGACAGGCATTCTACGAGCAGTACTTC.

The V and J genes are TRBV13 and TRBJ2-7, with 7 nucleotides matching TRBD1. The CDR3 is 14 amino acids. The V gene's germline CDR1 is PRHDT and CDR2 FYEKMQ (reference sequence). V gave up 6 bases and J gave up 1 base; unmatched junction bases: 6. CDR3 protein: CASRVEQGSYEQYF. Here the CDR3 DNA reads TGTGCCAGCAGGGTGGAACAGGGGTCCTACGAGCAGTACTTC.

This clonotype has ten or more counts. This chain uses TRBV29-1 with TRBJ1-1; 9 positions match TRBD1. Germline V gene lookup returns CDR1 SQVTM and CDR2 ANQGSEA. CDR3 size: 14 residues. With 6 bases clipped from V and 5 bases from J, the junction kept 10 bases outside the gene matches. The CDR3 coding sequence is TGCAGCGTGTCGGTCGGGACAGGGAGGACTGAAGCTTTCTTT. Its translation: CSVSVGTGRTEAFF.

J is TRBJ1-1 and V is TRBV6-5, with a tentative D call TRBD1 (5 bases). CDR3 size: 13 residues. V was shortened by 3 bases and J by 4 bases, with 9 bases between the two germline ends. Germline V gene lookup returns CDR1 MNHEY and CDR2 SVGAGI. The CDR3 DNA sequence: TGTGCCAGCAGTTATACAGGCCTCACTGAAGCTTTCTTT. Protein: CASSYTGLTEAFF.

This clonotype was seen many times. The rearrangement links TRBV20-1 to TRBJ2-5; no clear D. CDR3 size: 12 residues. The germline V and J ends were trimmed by 3 bases and 0 bases, with 5 bases remaining between them. CDR1 is DFQATT, CDR2 SNEGSKA, per germline (reference sequence). The CDR3 bases are TGCAGTGCTAGCGGGTACCAAGAGACCCAGTACTTC. It is translated as CSASGYQETQYF.

In this sample, this clonotype turned up many times. The rearrangement joins TRBV4-1 to TRBJ2-5; the D is unclear. The CDR3 is 13 residues long. V shed 1 base and J shed 5 bases, with 8 bases lying between them. Germline CDR1 is MGHRA and CDR2 is YSYEKL. The CDR3 loop is CASSQAIVETQYF. The CDR3 bases are TGCGCCAGCAGCCAAGCTATTGTCGAGACCCAGTACTTC.

This clonotype was detected only a few times. The chain links TRBV28 to TRBJ1-1; maybe TRBD1 (6 bases). Germline V gives CDR1 MDHEN, CDR2 SYDVKM. V was pared by 2 bases and J by 6 bases, with 10 bases between. The CDR3 loop spans 13 amino acids. CDR3 loop: CASSLGGRAEAFF. DNA of the CDR3: TGTGCCAGCAGTTTAGGGGGCAGGGCTGAAGCTTTCTTT.

Here the CDR3 reads CASSPWVWPNEQFF. CDR3 coding DNA: TGTGCCAGCAGCCCCTGGGTCTGGCCCAATGAGCAGTTCTTC. V usage is TRBV7-2 and J usage is TRBJ2-1; D gene unclear. The V end lost 5 bases, the J end lost 6 bases, and 14 bases lay between the germline ends. There are 14 residues in the CDR3. Germline V lookup: CDR1 SGHTA, CDR2 FQGNSA.

This clonotype was seen many times. The genes are TRBV5-1 and TRBJ2-7; 7 bases align to TRBD1. CDR1 SGHRS and CDR2 YFSETQ come from the germline V gene. This CDR3 has 15 residues. V lost 1 base to trimming and J lost 2 bases; unmatched junction nucleotides: 6. The CDR3 is CASSLQGTATYEQYF. CDR3 DNA: TGCGCCAGCAGCTTGCAGGGGACAGCTACCTACGAGCAGTACTTC.

A few counts support this clonotype. CDR3 coding DNA: TGTGCCGGGCTAGGTATGACCTTGAATGAGCAGTTCTTC. This gives the protein CAGLGMTLNEQFF. This rearrangement joins TRBV5-7 to TRBJ2-1; D remains unclear. TRBV5-7 is an ORF, and what it does is uncertain. The CDR3 covers 13 residues. Trimming cost V 10 bases and J 7 bases, with 18 bases left between them.

V usage is TRBV6-5 and J usage is TRBJ2-2, with 7 bases matching TRBD1. The CDR3 loop spans 16 amino acids. Per germline, CDR1 MNHEY and CDR2 SVGAGI. V gave up 2 bases and J gave up 2 bases; unmatched junction bases: 5. In nucleotides, the CDR3 is TGTGCCAGCAGTTACGTTGGGACAGTAAACACCGGGGAGCTGTTTTTT. Its protein is CASSYVGTVNTGELFF.

There are a few counts of this clonotype. The chain joins TRBV6-5 to TRBJ2-3; D is uncertain. Germline assignment: CDR1 MNHEY and CDR2 SVGAGI. V gave up 2 bases and J gave up 3 bases, with 15 bases separating them. The CDR3 is 16 amino acids. The CDR3 reads CASSYGRVRVTDTQYF. The CDR3, as DNA: TGTGCCAGCAGTTACGGAAGGGTTCGGGTAACAGATACGCAGTATTTT.

This clonotype has just a few counts. The V and J genes are TRBV5-1 and TRBJ2-1; 8 bases match TRBD2. Per the germline V gene, CDR1 is SGHRS and CDR2 is YFSETQ. The length of the CDR3 is 15 residues. The ends lost 4 bases at V and 4 bases at J; junction bases unmatched: 7. The CDR3 loop reads CASSLRSGGYNEQFF. DNA for the CDR3: TGCGCCAGCAGCCTCAGGAGCGGGGGTTACAATGAGCAGTTCTTC. The whole variable domain, remainder taken from reference TRBV5-1 and TRBJ2-1, is KAGVTQTPRYLIKTRGQQVTLSCSPISGHRSVSWYQQTPGQGLQFLFEYFSETQRNKGNFPGRFSGRQFSNSRSEMNVSTLELGDSALYLCASSLRSGGYNEQFFGPGTRLTVL.

The table lists this clonotype with a few counts. The chain recombines TRBV12-3 or TRBV12-4 with TRBJ1-5; D not resolved. This CDR3 region has 15 residues. V was trimmed by 6 bases and J by 1 base, leaving 13 bases between them. This CDR3 reads CASSPLWGSNQPQHF. As DNA, the CDR3 is TGTGCCAGCAGCCCGTTATGGGGAAGCAATCAGCCCCAGCATTTT.

The sample holds many counts of this clonotype. The J gene is TRBJ1-2, the V gene TRBV7-2, with no clear D. This CDR3 contains 15 residues. V lost 2 bases, J lost 5 bases, and 15 bases lay in between. The germline V gene has CDR1 SGHTA and CDR2 FQGNSA. CDR3 residues: CASSLTGLTGYGYTF. CDR3 in DNA: TGTGCCAGCAGCTTAACCGGGCTGACTGGTTATGGCTACACCTTC.

There are many counts of this clonotype. The J gene is TRBJ2-2, the V gene TRBV29-1; D is unclear. Germline CDR1 is SQVTM and CDR2 is ANQGSEA. The CDR3 contains 13 residues. This CDR3 reads CACGQSNTGELFF. In DNA, the CDR3 is TGCGCCTGCGGCCAGTCTAACACCGGGGAGCTGTTTTTT.

This clonotype was seen only a few times. The gene calls are TRBV11-2 and TRBJ2-1; TRBD1 aligns across 9 bases. This CDR3 is built from 15 residues. V was pared by 5 bases and J by 2 bases, with 4 bases of the junction left unmatched. CDR1 is SGHAT and CDR2 is FQNNGV in the germline V gene. This chain's CDR3 is CASSPRDRAYNEQFF. The CDR3 region has the DNA TGTGCCAGCAGCCCCCGGGACAGGGCCTACAATGAGCAGTTCTTC.

V usage is TRBV5-1 and J usage is TRBJ2-7, with D tentatively TRBD1 (6 bases). Trimming cost V 4 bases and J 3 bases, with 11 bases left between them. The length of the CDR3 is 13 residues. Per the germline V gene, CDR1 is SGHRS and CDR2 is YFSETQ. The chain's CDR3 is CASSPGTIYEQYF. DNA for the CDR3: TGCGCCAGCAGCCCCGGGACAATCTACGAGCAGTACTTC.

The chain uses TRBV27 and TRBJ1-1; no firm D call. The CDR3 loop spans 15 amino acids. Per germline, CDR1 MNHEY and CDR2 SMNVEV (reference sequence). Trimming cost V 2 bases and J 1 base, with 11 bases left between them. CDR3: CASSLRLAGNTEAFF. The CDR3 coding sequence is TGTGCCAGCAGTTTACGGCTCGCAGGGAACACTGAAGCTTTCTTT.

This sequence joins TRBV6-2 or TRBV6-3 and TRBJ1-2; 7 bases match TRBD1. Trimming removed 6 bases from V and 6 bases from J; junction bases left unmatched: 7. The CDR3 runs to 13 residues. CDR1 MNHEY and CDR2 SVGEGT come from the germline V gene. CDR3 residues: CASSQTGTDGYTF. The CDR3 DNA sequence: TGTGCCAGCAGCCAGACAGGGACGGATGGCTACACCTTC.

This clonotype was detected only a few times. This chain uses TRBV19 with TRBJ2-1; possibly TRBD2 for D (6 bases). Trimming removed 3 bases at V and 7 bases at J, with 19 bases between. Germline V gene data show CDR1 as LNHDA and CDR2 as SQIVND (reference sequence). CDR3 size: 16 residues. In DNA, the CDR3 is TGTGCCAGTAGTATTCCGAGGGCGGGATGGGGTAATGAGCAGTTCTTC. Protein product: CASSIPRAGWGNEQFF. The full variable domain, in which reference TRBV19 and TRBJ2-1 provide the parts outside the CDR3, is DGGITQSPKYLFRKEGQNVTLSCEQNLNHDAMYWYRQDPGQGLRLIYYSQIVNDFQKGDIAEGYSVSREKKESFPLTVTSAQKNPTAFYLCASSIPRAGWGNEQFFGPGTRLTVL.

This clonotype was found many times. CDR3 DNA: TGTGCCAGCAGCTTAGGGCCCAATAACGAGCAGTACTTC. It encodes CASSLGPNNEQYF. This chain uses TRBV7-2 with TRBJ2-7, with D hard to call. From germline, CDR1 is SGHTA and CDR2 FQGNSA. The germline V and J ends were trimmed by 1 base and 5 bases, with 9 bases remaining between them. CDR3 length equals 13 residues. Supplemented by reference TRBV7-2 and TRBJ2-7, the full variable domain reads GAGVSQSPSNKVTEKGKDVELRCDPISGHTALYWYRQSLGQGLEFLIYFQGNSAPDKSGLPSDRFSAERTGGSVSTLTIQRTQQEDSAVYLCASSLGPNNEQYFGPGTRLTVT.

CDR3 protein: CSARLADYIEQFF. The CDR3 bases are TGCAGTGCTAGATTAGCTGACTATATTGAGCAGTTCTTC. The V and J genes are TRBV20-1 and TRBJ2-1; TRBD2 might be the D (5 bases). Looked up from germline, CDR1 is DFQATT and CDR2 is SNEGSKA (reference sequence). The CDR3 is 13 amino acids. V lost 2 bases to trimming and J lost 9 bases, with 14 bases between them.